This TCR beta chain was captured in a study of shared clonotypes between healthy human individuals (TCRdb year 2020). For context, the study as a whole: The cohort included three men and a couple of women between 18 and 49 years of age. Blood TCR repertoires of four to six healthy adults were deeply sequenced to estimate repertoire size and the extent of clonotype sharing between individuals. Between about 0.9 and 8.9 billion PBMCs per donor were obtained by leukapheresis. For each donor, CD4 naive and CD4 memory were each run on three plates, CD8 naive on two plates, and CD8 memory on one plate. Libraries were prepared and TCR repertoires were sequenced by different laboratories using diverse techniques, in order to increase sequencing depth and limit assay-specific biases. Broad study findings and their caveats: Sharing across a few donors was observed for approximately 4.6% of naive CD4, less than 4% of naive CD8, over 2% of memory CD4, and about 0.4% of memory CD8 clonotypes. Higher generation probabilities were observed for clonotypes shared by all four sorted-subset donors than for non-shared clonotypes. Sampling was restricted to blood, and TCR repertoires in tissue are likely to differ from TCR repertoires in blood. Naive subsets generally had larger estimated clonotype richness than memory subsets did. Incomplete sequencing was indicated by rarefaction of sorted-subset datasets, despite the large sequencing depth. Based on pairwise subsampling, the degree of clonotype sharing among donors was expected to be affected by sequencing depth. Because the study included only a small number of donors, the genetic and exposure-history diversity represented was limited.

Worth noting for this clone: Which antigen it targets is not known. There are no base qualities to consult, and no much larger clone falls within one base.

Using the deep immunoSEQ assay, TCR CDR3 regions were amplified from genomic DNA by multiplex PCR. Extracted genomic DNA from each cell subset was spread evenly across all wells of several immunoSEQ 96-well plates, with each plate serving as a replicate. For sorted subsets, about 0.2 ug genomic DNA, equal to 30,000 or so T cell genomes, was loaded into each replicate PCR. The purified libraries were quantified using a Qubit 3.0 fluorometer, sized with a Bioanalyzer 2100, and then quantified again using the KAPA Library Quantification kit. Each immunoSEQ 96-well plate was sequenced on its own single-read 150-cycle Illumina NextSeq 550 flow cell. The paper's processing steps were these. The immunoSEQ output contained only junctional sequences without quality scores, so filtering could not match that applied to full-length reads. To assign V/J genes and CDR3, sequences were annotated using PyIR, a Python wrapper for IgBLAST v1.9, with IMGT germline references. Reads with weak V/J assignments (E-value above 1e-6), missing CDR3, stop codons, out-of-frame junctions, or ambiguous translated residues were removed. V3J clonotypes were defined as sequences sharing the same inferred V gene, J gene, and CDR3 amino acid sequence. To compute the percentage overlap between repertoires, the number of shared unique clonotypes was divided by the size of the smaller repertoire. Three approaches were used to assess repertoire richness: RTK rarefaction, the Chao1 estimator, and Recon v2.1 estimates of unobserved clonotypes. For all TCRbeta clonotypes obtained by the gDNA method from several donors, generation probabilities were computed with OLGA. As stored in TCRdb, this immuneACCESS dataset retains in-frame rearrangements with V and J assigned. A fraction of the clones does not appear; measured against another copy, unresolved V genes explain less than half of the discrepancy, and the remainder lacks a known reason. V, J and clone size are taken as reported in that table, and D and trimming were inferred from the DNA itself. The sample table lists approximately 1,000,000 clones, approximately 80% of them with a count of one. The ten largest clonotypes hold 0.52% of the sample.

According to the germline V gene, CDR1 reads MGHRA and CDR2 reads YSYEKL. Trimming at the junction amounts to 0 bases on V and 0 bases on J, and the germline ends lie 13 bases apart. The CDR3 holds 17 amino acids from the cysteine to the phenylalanine. Only the CDR3 portion is preserved as DNA: 51 bases, with reading frame beginning at the first base. Donors were healthy HIV-negative adults with no recently reported acute infections or vaccinations. Every donor was a Caucasian adult residing in Nashville, Tennessee, USA. CD4+ T cells were enriched by magnetic negative selection, after which naive cells were positively selected on CD45RA and the negative fraction was taken as the memory subset. After blood collection by leukapheresis, PBMCs were isolated using Ficoll-Histopaque density gradient centrifugation and then cryopreserved in the vapor phase of liquid nitrogen. Purity and quantity of every magnetically sorted T cell population were checked by analytical flow cytometry. From each sorted fraction, genomic DNA was isolated and quantified by UV absorbance on a Nanodrop 2000c.

This sequence originates from a man between 18 and 29 years old in good health. Some clones in this sample may be carry-over from other donors' samples. The chain couples TRBV4-1 to TRBJ2-3; too little of a D gene remains to name it. Sample: memory CD4+ T cells from PBMCs. The sample's cell subset or site label is to be understood as: CD45RA-negative fraction. The CDR3 amino acid sequence is: CASSQDPARPSTDTQYF. The DNA sequence is as follows: TGCGCCAGCAGCCAAGATCCCGCTCGGCCTAGCACAGATACGCAGTATTTT.